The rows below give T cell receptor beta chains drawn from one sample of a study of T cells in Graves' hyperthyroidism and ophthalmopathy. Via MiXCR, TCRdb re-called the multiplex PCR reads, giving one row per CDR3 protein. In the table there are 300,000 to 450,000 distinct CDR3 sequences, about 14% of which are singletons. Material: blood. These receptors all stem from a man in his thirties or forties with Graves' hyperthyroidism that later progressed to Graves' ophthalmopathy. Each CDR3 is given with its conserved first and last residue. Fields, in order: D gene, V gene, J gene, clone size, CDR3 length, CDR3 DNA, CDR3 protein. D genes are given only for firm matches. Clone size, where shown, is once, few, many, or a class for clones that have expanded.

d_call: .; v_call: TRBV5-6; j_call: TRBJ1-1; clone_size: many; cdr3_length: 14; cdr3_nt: TGTGCCAGCAGCTCATCCGGGACATTAGGTGAAGCTTTCTTT; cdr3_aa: CASSSSGTLGEAFF
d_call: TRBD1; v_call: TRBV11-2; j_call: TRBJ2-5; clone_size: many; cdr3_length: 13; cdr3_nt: TGTGCCAGCAGCCCCGGGACAGGGGAGACCCAGTACTTC; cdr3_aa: CASSPGTGETQYF
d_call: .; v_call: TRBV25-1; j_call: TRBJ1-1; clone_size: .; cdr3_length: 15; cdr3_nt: TGTGCCAGCAGTGAGTCACAGGGATCGAACACTGAAGCTTTCTTT; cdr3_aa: CASSESQGSNTEAFF
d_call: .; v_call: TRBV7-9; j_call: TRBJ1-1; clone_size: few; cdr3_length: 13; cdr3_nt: TGTGCCAGCAGCTTACGGTTTGCCACTGAAGCTTTCTTT; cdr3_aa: CASSLRFATEAFF
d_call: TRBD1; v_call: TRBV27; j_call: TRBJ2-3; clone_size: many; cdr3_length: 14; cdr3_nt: TGTGCCAGCATGACGGGACAGTACACAGATACGCAGTATTTT; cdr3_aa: CASMTGQYTDTQYF
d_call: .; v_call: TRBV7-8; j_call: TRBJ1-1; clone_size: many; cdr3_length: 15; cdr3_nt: TGTGCCAGCAGCCTAACGGGGCTCATGAACACTGAAGCTTTCTTT; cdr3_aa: CASSLTGLMNTEAFF
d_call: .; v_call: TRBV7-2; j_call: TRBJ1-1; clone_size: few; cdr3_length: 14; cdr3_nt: TGTGCCAGCAGCTGGGCGAGGGGACCCACTGAAGCTTTCTTT; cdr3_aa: CASSWARGPTEAFF
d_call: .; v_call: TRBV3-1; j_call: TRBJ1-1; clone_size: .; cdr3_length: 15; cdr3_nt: TGTGCCAGCAGCCAAGGGACGGGAGGGGACACTGAAGCTTTCTTT; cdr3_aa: CASSQGTGGDTEAFF
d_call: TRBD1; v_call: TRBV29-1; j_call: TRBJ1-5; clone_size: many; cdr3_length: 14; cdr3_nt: TGCAGCGTTTTGACAGGGGGCTCAGGACAGCCCCAGCATTTT; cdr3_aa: CSVLTGGSGQPQHF
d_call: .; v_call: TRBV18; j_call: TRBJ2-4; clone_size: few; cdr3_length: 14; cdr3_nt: TGTGCCAGCTCTGTCCGGGGAGCCAAAAACATTCAGTACTTC; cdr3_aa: CASSVRGAKNIQYF
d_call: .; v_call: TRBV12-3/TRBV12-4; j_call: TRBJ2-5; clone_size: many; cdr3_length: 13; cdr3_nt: TGTGCCAGCAGTTTAGCAGCCTCGGCGGGCCAGTACTTC; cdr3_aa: CASSLAASAGQYF
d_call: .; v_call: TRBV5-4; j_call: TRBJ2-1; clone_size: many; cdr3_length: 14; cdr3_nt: TGTGCCAGCAGCTTCGGCGGCAGGGGTCATGAGCAGTTCTTC; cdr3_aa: CASSFGGRGHEQFF
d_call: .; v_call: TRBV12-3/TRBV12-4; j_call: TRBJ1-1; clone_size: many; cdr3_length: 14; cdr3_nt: TGTGCCAGCAGTTGGGGGAGTGTACTCACTGAAGCTTTCTTT; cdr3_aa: CASSWGSVLTEAFF
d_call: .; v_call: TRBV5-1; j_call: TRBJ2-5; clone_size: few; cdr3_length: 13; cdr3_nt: TGCGCCAGCATCGGAAGACGCCCGGAGACCCAGTACTTC; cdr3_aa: CASIGRRPETQYF
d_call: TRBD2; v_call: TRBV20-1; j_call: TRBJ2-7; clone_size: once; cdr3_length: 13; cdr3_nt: TGCAGTGCTGAATCCGCCGGGAGGCACGAGCAGTACTTC; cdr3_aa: CSAESAGRHEQYF
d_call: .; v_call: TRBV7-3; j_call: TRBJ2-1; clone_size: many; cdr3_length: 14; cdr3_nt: TGTGCCAGCAGCCCTTCGTCGGGGGCGGGTGAGCAGTTCTTC; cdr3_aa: CASSPSSGAGEQFF
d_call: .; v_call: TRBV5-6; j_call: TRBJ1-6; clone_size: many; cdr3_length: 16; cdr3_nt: TGTGCCAGCAGCTTGGTACCGAGCTCCTATAATTCACCCCTCCACTTT; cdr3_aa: CASSLVPSSYNSPLHF
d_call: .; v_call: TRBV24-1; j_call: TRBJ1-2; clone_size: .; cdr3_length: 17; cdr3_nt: TGTGCCACCAGTGACACCCGGAAAACCGGGGGCAACTATGGCTACACCTTC; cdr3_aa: CATSDTRKTGGNYGYTF
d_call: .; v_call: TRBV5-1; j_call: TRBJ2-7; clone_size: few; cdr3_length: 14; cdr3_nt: TGCGCCAGCAGCGAACAGTCGACTTCCTACGAGCAGTACTTC; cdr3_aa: CASSEQSTSYEQYF
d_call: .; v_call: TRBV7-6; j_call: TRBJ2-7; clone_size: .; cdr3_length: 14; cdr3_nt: TGTGCCAGCAGCTCGATACCCACTTCCTACGAGCAGTACTTC; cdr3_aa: CASSSIPTSYEQYF
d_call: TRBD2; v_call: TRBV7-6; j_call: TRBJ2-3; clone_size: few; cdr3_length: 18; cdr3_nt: TGTGCCAGCAGCTTAGAGGGGACTAGCGGGGGCTACACAGATACGCAGTATTTT; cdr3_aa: CASSLEGTSGGYTDTQYF
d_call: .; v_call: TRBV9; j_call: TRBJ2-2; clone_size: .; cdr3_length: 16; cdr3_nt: TGTGCCAGCAGCTTAACAGGGTGGATGACCACCGGGGAGCTGTTTTTT; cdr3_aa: CASSLTGWMTTGELFF
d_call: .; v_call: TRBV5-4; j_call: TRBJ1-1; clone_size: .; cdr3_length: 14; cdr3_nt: TGTGCCAGCAGCTTCCGGGACGGCCAGGCTGAAGCTTTCTTT; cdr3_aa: CASSFRDGQAEAFF
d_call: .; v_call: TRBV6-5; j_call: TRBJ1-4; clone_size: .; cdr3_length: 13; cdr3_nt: TGTGCCAGCAGTTACGGAGGGGATGAAAAACTGTTTTTT; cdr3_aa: CASSYGGDEKLFF
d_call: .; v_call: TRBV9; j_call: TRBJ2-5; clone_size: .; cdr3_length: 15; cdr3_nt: TGTGCCAGCAGCGTAGATGGGCAGGGTGGAGAGACCCAGTACTTC; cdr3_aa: CASSVDGQGGETQYF
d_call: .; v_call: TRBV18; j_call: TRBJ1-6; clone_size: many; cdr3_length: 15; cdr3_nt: TGTGCCAGCTCACCACTCGGGTGGAGCAATTCACCCCTCCACTTT; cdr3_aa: CASSPLGWSNSPLHF
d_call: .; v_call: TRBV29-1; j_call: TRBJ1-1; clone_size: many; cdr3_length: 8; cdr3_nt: TGCAGCGTTGGCGAAGCTTTCTTT; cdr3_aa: CSVGEAFF
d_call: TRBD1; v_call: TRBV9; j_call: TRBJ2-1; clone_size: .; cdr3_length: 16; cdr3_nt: TGTGCCAACAAAGTCCCATTACAGGGGACGGTAAATGAGCAGTTCTTC; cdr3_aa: CANKVPLQGTVNEQFF
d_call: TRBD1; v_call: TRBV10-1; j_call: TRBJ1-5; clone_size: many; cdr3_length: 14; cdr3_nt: TGCGCCAGCAGTGAGGGACAGGGAAATCAGCCCCAGCATTTT; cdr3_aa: CASSEGQGNQPQHF
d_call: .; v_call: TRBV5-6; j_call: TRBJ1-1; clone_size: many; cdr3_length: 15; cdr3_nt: TGTGCCAGCAGCTTGGCCCTCGTGCGGCGCACTGAAGCTTTCTTT; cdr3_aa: CASSLALVRRTEAFF
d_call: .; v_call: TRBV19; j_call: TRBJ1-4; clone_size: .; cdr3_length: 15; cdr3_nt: TGTGCCAGTAGTTCACACAGCTCAACTAATGAAAAACTGCTTTTT; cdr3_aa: CASSSHSSTNEKLLF
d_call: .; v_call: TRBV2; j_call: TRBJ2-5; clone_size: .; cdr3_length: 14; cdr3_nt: TGTGCCAGCACGGCCCAGGATTACCAAGAGACCCAGTACTTC; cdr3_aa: CASTAQDYQETQYF
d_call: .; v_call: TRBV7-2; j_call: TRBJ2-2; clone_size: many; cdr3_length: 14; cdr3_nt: TGTGCCAGCCGTGGGGTCTCGAACACCGGGGAGCTGTTTTTT; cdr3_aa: CASRGVSNTGELFF
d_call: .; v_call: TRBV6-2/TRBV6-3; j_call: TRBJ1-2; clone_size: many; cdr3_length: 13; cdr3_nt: TGTGCCAGCAACAGGGACAAGACCTATGGCTACACCTTC; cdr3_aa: CASNRDKTYGYTF
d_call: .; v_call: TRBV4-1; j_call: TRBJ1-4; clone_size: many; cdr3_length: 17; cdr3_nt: TGCGCCAGCAGCCAAGTCTACACAGGGCTCAGCGGTGAAAAACTGTTTTTT; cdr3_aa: CASSQVYTGLSGEKLFF
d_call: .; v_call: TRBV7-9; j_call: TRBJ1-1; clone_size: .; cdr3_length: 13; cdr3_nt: TGTGCCAGCAGCTTATCCGGAGGGCTTGAAGCTTTCTTT; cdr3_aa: CASSLSGGLEAFF
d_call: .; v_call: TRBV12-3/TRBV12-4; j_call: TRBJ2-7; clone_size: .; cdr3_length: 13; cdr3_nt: TGTGCCAGCAGGGGAGACAGCGAGTACGAGCAGTGCTTC; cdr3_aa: CASRGDSEYEQCF
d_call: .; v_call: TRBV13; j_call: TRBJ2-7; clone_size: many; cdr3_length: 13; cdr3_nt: TGTGCCAGCAGCTCCGGGGTGGCCTACGAGCAGTACTTC; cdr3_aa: CASSSGVAYEQYF
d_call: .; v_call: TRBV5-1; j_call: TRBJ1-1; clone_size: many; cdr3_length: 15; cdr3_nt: TGCGCCAGCAGCCGGTCGGGTATGAGTTACACTGAAGCTTTCTTT; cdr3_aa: CASSRSGMSYTEAFF
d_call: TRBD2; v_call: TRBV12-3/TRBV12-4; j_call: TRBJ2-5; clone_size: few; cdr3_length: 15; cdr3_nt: TGTGCCAGCAGCCAGCGGGGGGGGGCTTGGGAGACCCAGTACTTC; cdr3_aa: CASSQRGGAWETQYF
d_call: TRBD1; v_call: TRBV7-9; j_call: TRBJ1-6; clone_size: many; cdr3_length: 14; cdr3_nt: TGTGCCAGCAGCTCGGGACAGGGGTATTCACCCCTCCACTTT; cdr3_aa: CASSSGQGYSPLHF
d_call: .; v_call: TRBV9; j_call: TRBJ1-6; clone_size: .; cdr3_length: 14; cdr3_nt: TGTGCCAGCAGCGTAATAGGACAGAATTCACCCCTCCACTTT; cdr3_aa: CASSVIGQNSPLHF
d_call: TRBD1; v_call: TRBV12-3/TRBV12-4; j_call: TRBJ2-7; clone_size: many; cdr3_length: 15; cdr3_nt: TGTGCCAGCAGTTTAGTTCTACAGGGGAGTTACGAGCAGTACTTC; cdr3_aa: CASSLVLQGSYEQYF
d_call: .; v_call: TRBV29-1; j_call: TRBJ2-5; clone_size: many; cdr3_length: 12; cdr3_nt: TGCAGCGTTTTCGGGTATTTTGGGACCCAGTACTTC; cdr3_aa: CSVFGYFGTQYF
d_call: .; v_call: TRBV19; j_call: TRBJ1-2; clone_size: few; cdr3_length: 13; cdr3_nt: TGTGCCAGTAGCCCGGGACGGATCTATGGCTACACCTTC; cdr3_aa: CASSPGRIYGYTF
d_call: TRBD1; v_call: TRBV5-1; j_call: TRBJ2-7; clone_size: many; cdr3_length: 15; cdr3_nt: TGCGCCAGCAGCTTGACGGGACAGTTTCACTACGAGCAGTACTTC; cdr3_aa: CASSLTGQFHYEQYF
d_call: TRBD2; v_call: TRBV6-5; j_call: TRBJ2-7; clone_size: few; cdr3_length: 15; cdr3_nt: TGTGCCAGCAGTTACTCGGGAGGGGCCCCCTACGAGCAGTACTTC; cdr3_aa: CASSYSGGAPYEQYF
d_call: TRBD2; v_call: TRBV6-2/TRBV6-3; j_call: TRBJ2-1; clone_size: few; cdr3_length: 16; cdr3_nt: TGTGCCAGCAGTCCCGCGACCGGGACTACCTACAATGAGCAGTTCTTC; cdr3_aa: CASSPATGTTYNEQFF
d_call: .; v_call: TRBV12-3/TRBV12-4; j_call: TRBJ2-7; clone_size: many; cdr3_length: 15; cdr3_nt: TGTGCCAGCAGTCCTGAGTGGGGGGTATCCTACGAGCAGTACTTC; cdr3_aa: CASSPEWGVSYEQYF
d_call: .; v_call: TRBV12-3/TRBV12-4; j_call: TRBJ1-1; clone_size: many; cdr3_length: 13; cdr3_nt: TGTGCCAGCAGTAACGGACCGGCGGCTGAAGCTTTCTTT; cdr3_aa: CASSNGPAAEAFF
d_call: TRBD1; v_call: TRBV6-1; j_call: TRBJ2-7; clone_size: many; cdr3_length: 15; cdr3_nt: TGTGCCAGCAGTCCCGGACAGGGACGGACCTACGAGCAGTACTTC; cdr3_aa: CASSPGQGRTYEQYF
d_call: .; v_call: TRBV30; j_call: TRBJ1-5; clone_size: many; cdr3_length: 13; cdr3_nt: TGTGCCTGGAGACAGGGAGACAATCAGCCCCAGCATTTT; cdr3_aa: CAWRQGDNQPQHF
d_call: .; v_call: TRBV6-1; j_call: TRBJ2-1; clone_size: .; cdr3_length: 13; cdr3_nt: TGTGCCAGCAGGACTCGGTGGGGCAATGAGCAGTTCTTC; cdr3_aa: CASRTRWGNEQFF
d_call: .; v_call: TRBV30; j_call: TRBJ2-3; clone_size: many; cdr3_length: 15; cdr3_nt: TGTGCCTGGAGTGTTAAGGCGGGGAGCACAGATACGCAGTATTTT; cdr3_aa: CAWSVKAGSTDTQYF
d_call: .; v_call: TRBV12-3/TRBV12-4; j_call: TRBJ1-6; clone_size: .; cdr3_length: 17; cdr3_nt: TGTGCCAGCAGTCCCCGGGGGGGCAGGACCTATAATTCACCCCTCCACTTT; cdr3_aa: CASSPRGGRTYNSPLHF
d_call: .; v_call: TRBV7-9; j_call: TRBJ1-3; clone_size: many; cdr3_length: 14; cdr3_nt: TGTGCCAGCAGCTTAGAGGGGGGTGGAAACACCATATATTTT; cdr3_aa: CASSLEGGGNTIYF
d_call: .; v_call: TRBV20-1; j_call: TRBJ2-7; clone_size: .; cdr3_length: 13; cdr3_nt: TGCAGTGCTGAATTAGTGAAAACCTACGAGCAGTACTTC; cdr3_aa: CSAELVKTYEQYF
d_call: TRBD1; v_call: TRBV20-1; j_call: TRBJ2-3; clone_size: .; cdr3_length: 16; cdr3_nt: TGCAGTGCTAGAATCCGGACAGGGGGTACCACAGATACGCAGTATTTT; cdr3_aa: CSARIRTGGTTDTQYF
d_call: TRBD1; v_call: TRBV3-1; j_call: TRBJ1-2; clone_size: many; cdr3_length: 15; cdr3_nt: TGTGCCAGCAGCGGACAGGCGATCTTTAACTATGGCTACACCTTC; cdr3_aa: CASSGQAIFNYGYTF
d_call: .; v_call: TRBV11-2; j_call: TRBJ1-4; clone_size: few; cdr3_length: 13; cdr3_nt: .; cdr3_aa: CATRAVRRAELFF